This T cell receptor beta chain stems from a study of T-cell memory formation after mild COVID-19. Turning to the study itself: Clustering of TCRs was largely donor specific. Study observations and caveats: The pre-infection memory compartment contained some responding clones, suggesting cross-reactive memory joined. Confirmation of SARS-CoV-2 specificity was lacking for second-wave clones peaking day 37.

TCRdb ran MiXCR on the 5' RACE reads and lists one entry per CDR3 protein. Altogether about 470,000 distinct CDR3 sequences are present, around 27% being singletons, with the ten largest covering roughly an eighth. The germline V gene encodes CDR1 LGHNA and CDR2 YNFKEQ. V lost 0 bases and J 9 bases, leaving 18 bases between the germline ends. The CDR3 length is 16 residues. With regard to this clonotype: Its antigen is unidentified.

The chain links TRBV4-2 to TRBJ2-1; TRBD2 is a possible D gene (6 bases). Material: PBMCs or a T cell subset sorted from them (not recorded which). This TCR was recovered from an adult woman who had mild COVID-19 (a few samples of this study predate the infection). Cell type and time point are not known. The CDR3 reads CASSQDESGYWVEQFF. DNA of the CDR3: TGTGCCAGCAGCCAAGACGAAAGCGGGTATTGGGTTGAGCAGTTCTTC.